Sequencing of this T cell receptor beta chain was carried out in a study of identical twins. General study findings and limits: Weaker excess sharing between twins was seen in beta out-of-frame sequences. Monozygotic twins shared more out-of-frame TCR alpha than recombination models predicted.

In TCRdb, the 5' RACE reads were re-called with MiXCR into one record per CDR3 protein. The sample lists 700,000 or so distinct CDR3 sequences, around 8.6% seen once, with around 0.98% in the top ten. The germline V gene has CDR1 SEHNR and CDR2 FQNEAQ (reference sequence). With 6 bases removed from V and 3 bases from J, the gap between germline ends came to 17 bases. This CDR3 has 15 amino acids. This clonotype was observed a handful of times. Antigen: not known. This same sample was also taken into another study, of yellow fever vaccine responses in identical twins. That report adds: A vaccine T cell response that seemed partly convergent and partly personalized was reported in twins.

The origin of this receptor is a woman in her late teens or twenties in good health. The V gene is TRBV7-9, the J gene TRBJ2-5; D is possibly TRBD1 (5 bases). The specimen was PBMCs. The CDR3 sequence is CASSPPAGLEETQYF. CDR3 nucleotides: TGTGCCAGCAGTCCCCCGGCAGGGTTGGAAGAGACCCAGTACTTC.